Listed here is a single TCR beta chain. Its cognate antigen is unknown. Alongside a J-beta primer mix, a sample-barcoded 5' primer served in a second PCR lasting 7 to 11 cycles. Each cDNA molecule received a tag from a template-switch adaptor that had 12 random nucleotides. Each sample provided no less than 3 million CDR3-containing paired-end reads. MiXCR, applied by TCRdb to the 5' RACE reads, yields one record per CDR3 protein. The top ten clones hold roughly 19% of a sample with hundreds of thousands of distinct CDR3 sequences, about 42% of them seen once. The record originates from a study of blood T cells in healthy people across ages. Total RNA was isolated from each sample in quantities of at least 5 micrograms. Study results and caveats: A strong correlation was seen between TCR beta diversity and naive T cell percentage.

This clonotype originated in a man aged 55-75 years in good health. Source material: blood.

The CDR3 nucleotides read TGTGCCAGCAGCTTGGGACAGGGGTTTCCAGATACGCAGTATTTT. It codes for CASSLGQGFPDTQYF. The gene calls are TRBV7-9 and TRBJ2-3, with 10 nucleotides matching TRBD1. J lost 4 bases, V lost 3 bases, and 4 bases had no gene match. CDR1 SEHNR and CDR2 FQNEAQ come from the germline V gene (reference sequence). This CDR3 spans 15 amino acids.